This note documents a single T cell receptor beta chain sequence. Its specificity is not known. This could be a read error, since a much larger clone is one nucleotide away. Amplification of TCR alpha and beta CDR3 regions from RNA used iRepertoire nested multiplex PCR. TCRdb re-called the multiplex PCR reads through MiXCR, storing one row per CDR3 protein. The sample consists of about 89,000 distinct CDR3 sequences, about 25% of them appearing once. This sample was included in a study of glioma-infiltrating T cells. Study results and limitations: Only very few CDR3 sequences appeared in both tissue and blood. Non-neoplastic patients had below-expected tissue-blood divergence, while all gliomas exceeded expectation.

The germline CDR1 and CDR2 sequences are DFQATT and SNEGSKA (reference sequence). This CDR3 contains 13 residues. The rearrangement links TRBV20-1 to TRBJ2-7, with D perhaps TRBD2 (6 bases). The TCR was taken from a human donor with low-grade glioma or glioblastoma, undergoing nonglioma brain surgery, or in good health (not recorded which). Sequencing was carried out using glioma tissue, nonneoplastic brain tissue, or PBMCs (not recorded which). DNA of the CDR3: TGCATTGTCCCGACTAGTGTTAATTACGAGCAGTACTTC. Amino acids: CIVPTSVNYEQYF.